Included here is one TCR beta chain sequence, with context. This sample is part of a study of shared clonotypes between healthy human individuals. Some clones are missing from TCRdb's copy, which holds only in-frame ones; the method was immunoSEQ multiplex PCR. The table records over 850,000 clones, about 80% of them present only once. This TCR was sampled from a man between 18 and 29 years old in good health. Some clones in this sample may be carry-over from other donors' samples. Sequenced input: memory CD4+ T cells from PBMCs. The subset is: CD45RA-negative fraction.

The chain's CDR3 is CASSLTDGSRELFF. The CDR3 DNA reads TGTGCCAGCAGCCTCACAGATGGGTCCAGGGAGCTGTTTTTT. This chain joins TRBV14 and TRBJ2-2; D is ambiguous. V was pared by 4 bases and J by 9 bases, with 15 bases between. From germline, CDR1 is SGHDN and CDR2 FVKESK. The CDR3 is 14 amino acids.